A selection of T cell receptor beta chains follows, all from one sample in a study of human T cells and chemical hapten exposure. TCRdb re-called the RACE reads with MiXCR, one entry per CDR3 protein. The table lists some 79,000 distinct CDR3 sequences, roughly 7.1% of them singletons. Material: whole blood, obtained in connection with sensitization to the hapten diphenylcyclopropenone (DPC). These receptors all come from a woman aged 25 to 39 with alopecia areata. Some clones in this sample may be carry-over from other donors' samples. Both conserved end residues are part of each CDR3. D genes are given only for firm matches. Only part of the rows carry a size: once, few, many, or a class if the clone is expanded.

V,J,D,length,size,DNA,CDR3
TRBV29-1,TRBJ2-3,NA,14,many,TGCAGCCTAAGAGGGGGGATAAGCACAGATACGCAGTATTTT,CSLRGGISTDTQYF
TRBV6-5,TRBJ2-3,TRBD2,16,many,TGTGCCAGCAGTTACTTTGCGGGGGGGGGCACAGATACGCAGTATTTT,CASSYFAGGGTDTQYF
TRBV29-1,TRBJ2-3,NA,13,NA,TGCAGCGCGAGTCGCGGGATGAAAGATACGCAGTATTTT,CSASRGMKDTQYF
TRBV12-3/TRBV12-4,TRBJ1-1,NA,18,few,TGTGCCAGCAGTTTAGGGGGACGGATCTCCGTCCTGAACACTGAAGCTTTCTTT,CASSLGGRISVLNTEAFF
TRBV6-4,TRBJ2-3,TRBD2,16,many,TGTGCCAGCAGTGACTCGGGACTAGCGGGGCCAGATACGCAGTATTTT,CASSDSGLAGPDTQYF
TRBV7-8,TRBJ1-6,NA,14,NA,TGTGCCAGCAGCTTTGGAACCTATAATTCACCCCTCCACTTT,CASSFGTYNSPLHF
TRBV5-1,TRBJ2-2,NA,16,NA,TGCGCCAGCAGCCTTCCGGAACACATGAACACCGGGGAGCTGTTTTTT,CASSLPEHMNTGELFF
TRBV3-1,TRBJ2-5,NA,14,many,TGTGCCAGCAGCCCCAGGGCCCAGGGAAAGACCCAGTACTTC,CASSPRAQGKTQYF
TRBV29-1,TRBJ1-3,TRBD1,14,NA,TGCAGCGTTGGACAGGGGAGTACAGTGGACACCATATATTTT,CSVGQGSTVDTIYF
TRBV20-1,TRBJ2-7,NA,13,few,TGCAGTGCTAGATCGGGGACCTTCTACGAGCAGTACTTC,CSARSGTFYEQYF
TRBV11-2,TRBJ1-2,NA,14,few,TGTGCCAGCAGCTCTCTCCAGGGAGCTGTTGGCTACACCTTC,CASSSLQGAVGYTF